This TCR beta chain was sequenced in a study of blood T cell repertoires in COVID-19. The CDR3 extends over 16 amino acids. Between the trimmed V and J ends, which lost 8 bases and 3 bases, there was a span of 20 bases. Germline V gene lookup returns CDR1 SGHRS and CDR2 YFSETQ. This clone is a singleton in its sample. The method was immunoSEQ multiplex PCR; TCRdb's version includes in-frame clones alone and lacks a portion of them. The repertoire includes roughly 84,000 clones, roughly 80% of them detected once, and 4% to 5.5% sits in the top ten. Specimen: peripheral blood. This rearrangement joins TRBV5-1 to TRBJ2-2; perhaps TRBD1 as D (6 bases). The receptor was isolated from a woman between 50 and 59 years old with acute or convalescent COVID-19. CDR3 DNA: TGCGCCAGTACCCCTAGGGGCAGGGGCTACACCGGGGAGCTGTTTTTT. The encoded protein is CASTPRGRGYTGELFF.